This TCR beta chain was identified in a study of blood T cell repertoires in COVID-19. Overall study context: Material from acute and convalescent COVID-19 was sourced from the United States, Italy and Spain.

The V gene's germline CDR1 is ENHRY and CDR2 SYGVKD. V shed 6 bases and J shed 7 bases, with 30 bases lying between them. The CDR3 is 18 amino acids. Study processing details: Quantification of nucleated cells was approximated via reference gene primer amplification. TCRdb's table, derived via immunoSEQ multiplex PCR, lists solely in-frame clones and lacks some. Clone size and V and J calls were adopted from that table, with D and trimming inferred from the DNA. The sample includes approximately 350,000 clones, around 91% of them seen just once. The chain joins TRBV10-3 to TRBJ1-2; possible D gene TRBD1, 6 bases. The sequence was obtained from a young woman who had recovered from COVID-19. Sequenced material: peripheral blood. In nucleotides, the CDR3 is TGTGCCATCAGGACCAACGCCATCACCCCCGGGGGGCGCAGTGGCTACACCTTC. Its protein is CAIRTNAITPGGRSGYTF.